The 12 T cell receptor beta chains presented below share a single source sample, sequenced in a study of human T cells and chemical hapten exposure. TCRdb independently ran MiXCR on the RACE reads; one entry per CDR3 protein. Of about 68,000 distinct CDR3 sequences listed, approximately 11% are singletons. The time point here: pre-sensitization, week 0. Specified treatment: therapeutic diphenylcyclopropenone sensitization with weekly scalp DPC. Source: whole blood, taken in connection with sensitization to the hapten diphenylcyclopropenone (DPC). All receptors derive from a woman aged 50 to 60 with alopecia areata. Some clones in this sample may be carry-over from other donors' samples.

This clonotype has more than one count but fewer than ten. The chain couples TRBV4-3 to TRBJ2-3; no reliable D call. Per the germline V gene, CDR1 is LGHNA and CDR2 is YSLEER. CDR3 length equals 17 residues. The V gene lost 1 base and the J gene lost 0 bases, with 14 bases spanning the gap. CDR3 sequence: CASSQAPRTASTDTQYF. The CDR3 DNA follows: TGCGCCAGCAGCCAAGCTCCGAGGACGGCTAGCACAGATACGCAGTATTTT.

The chain links TRBV28 to TRBJ1-1; no definite D call. The germline CDR1 and CDR2 sequences are MDHEN and SYDVKM. Trimming cost V 3 bases and J 4 bases, with 15 bases left between them. The CDR3 has 15 amino acids. CDR3 coding DNA: TGTGCCAGCAGTTTTAAACCACCGGTGGGCACTGAAGCTTTCTTT. This gives the protein CASSFKPPVGTEAFF.

There are many counts of this clonotype. The rearrangement links TRBV20-1 to TRBJ1-6; no clear D gene. The V end was cut by 3 bases, the J end by 4 bases, with 10 bases between. The CDR3 has 14 residues. CDR1 and CDR2 (germline): DFQATT, SNEGSKA (reference sequence). CDR3 coding DNA: TGCAGTGCTAGGATGCCAGCGTATAATTCACCCCTCCACTTT. Encoded protein: CSARMPAYNSPLHF.

The CDR3 coding sequence is TGTGCCAGCAGTACACAGGGGACACTCTATGGCTACACCTTC. Its protein is CASSTQGTLYGYTF. J is TRBJ1-2 and V is TRBV28; 7 bases map to TRBD1. The CDR3 is made up of 14 amino acids. Germline V lookup: CDR1 MDHEN, CDR2 SYDVKM. Trimming at V came to 5 bases and at J to 4 bases, leaving 7 bases not matched to a gene.

In this sample, this clonotype turned up many times. J is TRBJ1-2 and V is TRBV29-1; perhaps TRBD1 as D (5 bases). The CDR3 loop spans 11 amino acids. Germline V gene lookup returns CDR1 SQVTM and CDR2 ANQGSEA. The CDR3, as DNA: TGCAGGGGGTTGGGGCCCGATGGCTACACCTTC. Protein product: CRGLGPDGYTF.

On this clonotype itself: A much larger clone is a single base away; this may be a read error. The rearrangement joins TRBV11-2 to TRBJ2-1; weak D call: TRBD2 (6 bases). The CDR3 sequence is 15 residues long. Germline CDR1 and CDR2: SGHAT and FQNNGV. DNA of the CDR3: TGTGCCACCAGCCCCCCCGGGACTGAAAGTGGTGAGCAGTTCTTC. This gives the protein CATSPPGTESGEQFF.

This clonotype occurred a few times. The gene calls are TRBV5-1 and TRBJ2-5; D may be TRBD1 (5 bases). The V and J ends lost 5 bases and 2 bases respectively, with 13 bases between them. Germline CDR1 is SGHRS and CDR2 is YFSETQ. This CDR3 is built from 14 residues. The CDR3 sequence: CASRAPGQQETQYF. Here the CDR3 DNA reads TGCGCCAGCAGAGCCCCAGGGCAACAAGAGACCCAGTACTTC.

This clonotype was observed a handful of times. The chain is built from TRBV27 and TRBJ1-5, with D perhaps matching TRBD1 (6 bases). V was cut by 5 bases and J by 7 bases, with 12 bases left in between. This CDR3 region has 13 residues. Germline V lookup: CDR1 MNHEY, CDR2 SMNVEV (reference sequence). CDR3 sequence: CASSPQGRQPQHF. DNA for the CDR3: TGTGCCAGCAGTCCGCAGGGGAGGCAGCCCCAGCATTTT.

The chain recombines TRBV18 with TRBJ2-7; 10 nucleotides line up with TRBD1. With 4 bases clipped from V and 3 bases from J, the junction kept 3 bases outside the gene matches. CDR3 length: 14 amino acids. Germline CDR1 KGHSH, CDR2 LQKENI. The CDR3 protein is CASSQGTGVYEQYF. DNA of the CDR3: TGTGCCAGCTCACAGGGGACAGGGGTCTACGAGCAGTACTTC.

This chain connects TRBV3-1 to TRBJ1-5; 9 bases map to TRBD1. Germline CDR1 and CDR2: LGHDT and YNNKEL (reference sequence). This CDR3 is 17 amino acids long. The V segment lost 3 bases and the J segment 4 bases; nucleotides outside the gene matches: 10. The CDR3 coding sequence is TGTGCCAGCAGCCACTCCACCGGGACAGGGAAAAATCAGCCCCAGCATTTT. Translated: CASSHSTGTGKNQPQHF.

This clonotype occurred a few times. The rearrangement uses TRBV6-2 or TRBV6-3 and TRBJ1-5; no definite D call. Germline-derived CDR1 and CDR2 are MNHEY and SVGEGT. Between the trimmed V and J ends, which lost 7 bases and 4 bases, there was a span of 11 bases. The CDR3 consists of 13 residues. CDR3 residues: CASIDNTNQPQHF. CDR3 in DNA: TGTGCCAGCATCGACAACACTAATCAGCCCCAGCATTTT.

This clonotype was counted only a few times. The chain is built from TRBV6-6 and TRBJ1-4; 9 nucleotides line up with TRBD1. Trimming removed 8 bases from V and 8 bases from J; junction bases left unmatched: 9. Germline values: CDR1 MNHNY, CDR2 SVGAGI (reference sequence). CDR3 length: 14 residues. CDR3: CASGYRGREEKLFF. The CDR3 bases are TGTGCCAGCGGCTACAGGGGGCGCGAGGAAAAACTGTTTTTT.